This record looks at one T cell receptor beta chain sequence and its context. The data stem from a study of brain T cells in children with intractable seizures. Before surgery, patients took at least one anti-epileptic drug. Assay: immunoSEQ multiplex PCR; the TCRdb copy retains only in-frame clones and omits some. In the table there are 110,000 or so clones, roughly 92% of which are singletons. Source: peripheral blood, taken at surgery. The sequence was collected from a boy under two years old with hemimegalencephaly and intractable seizures.

In DNA form, the CDR3 reads TGTGCCAGCACCCGGACTAGCGGGGAGACCCAGTACTTC. Protein sequence: CASTRTSGETQYF. The rearrangement uses TRBV6-5 and TRBJ2-5; 11 positions agree with TRBD2. The V gene end was trimmed by 7 bases and the J gene end by 5 bases; junction bases not matched to a gene: 3. The CDR3 loop spans 13 amino acids. Germline values: CDR1 MNHEY, CDR2 SVGAGI.